This T cell receptor beta chain was recorded in a study of shared T cell receptors in the human thymus (dated by TCRdb to about 2021). For context, the study as a whole: The study examined how the human thymus generates shared, self-reactive T-cell receptor alpha chains.

The protocol used for the library was the immunoSEQ multiplex PCR assay. What TCRdb holds here is the immuneACCESS table cut down to in-frame rearrangements. Part of the clones is not present; checked against another copy, under half of the missing clones reflect an unresolved V gene, and the others are unexplained. This sample comprises 600,000 or so clones, about 87% of them detected only once. The ten largest clones take up over 0.008% of the sample. A distance of 6 bases separates the germline ends of V and J, which lose 8 bases and 6 bases respectively. Including cysteine and phenylalanine, the CDR3 has 10 amino acids. The DNA shown is the 30-base CDR3, in frame from base 1. The germline V gene encodes CDR1 MNHEY and CDR2 SVGAGI. As concerns this clone: The target of this receptor is not known. The sample holds no much larger clone one base away, and base qualities are not on file.

These data also formed part of another study, on human thymus T cells. The second investigation adds: Immunologically healthy infants undergoing open corrective cardiac surgery for congenital heart defects in Finland were used as donors. The thymus tissue came from surgical resects taken out during corrective cardiac surgery. Biased V and J gene segment usage appeared to be present in both thymic and peripheral blood repertoires. The related research reported highly overlapping thymic TCR repertoires among unrelated individuals. The study characterized TCR alpha and beta repertoires from under 10 infant thymus samples and a few related peripheral blood samples. The cohort included about 6 male and two female infants, with donor ages spanning 7 to 244 days. Thymocytes were freed from the tissue by mechanical means and kept at -70 degrees C as pellets of roughly 9-33 million cells. Genomic DNA was extracted from frozen cell pellets with a QIAsymphony instrument. The immunoSEQ multiplex PCR assay was used to amplify the TCRB and TCRAD loci from a standardized quantity of quality-controlled genomic DNA. The amplicons covered the V(D)J region and were long enough to include the CDR3 and to identify the V and J genes. Through the commercial immunoSEQ service, the amplicons were sequenced on an Illumina platform. Primer bias and sequencing errors were corrected as previously described, and TCRAD and TCRB definitions were based on the IMGT database. immunoSEQ Analyzer 3.0 and VDJTools were used for repertoire analysis, which covered basic statistics, V/J segment usage, diversity estimates, rarefaction and pairwise overlap. To estimate diversity, the Chao1, ChaoE, Efron-Thisted, Shannon and inverse Simpson indices were applied, and diversity was also estimated on datasets down-sampled to the smallest sample. Repertoire overlap used strict matching of CDR3 nucleotide sequence, V gene and J gene, with Jaccard-based multidimensional scaling clustering. On average, thymus samples yielded 810,000 or so unique TCRB clonotypes, whereas blood samples yielded some 80,000.

The sequence joins TRBV6-5 to TRBJ2-3; TRBD2 could be the D gene, as 5 bases match. What was sequenced was thymocytes. The receptor was isolated from a boy in the first two years of life with a congenital heart defect. Donor details come from another sample of the same person, matched by shared clones. Here is the DNA: TGTGCCAGCGGGAGCGATACGCAGTATTTT. It is translated as CASGSDTQYF.